This record covers a single TCR beta chain. The sample originates from a study of blood T cell repertoires in COVID-19. Clones were sequenced by immunoSEQ multiplex PCR, and TCRdb holds only the in-frame ones, with some missing. The table has 290,000 or so clones, approximately 92% seen once. The study recruited people aged roughly 18 to 100 years across 20 to 30 US areas. The CDR3 loop spans 15 amino acids. The germline CDR1 and CDR2 sequences are MNHNY and SVGAGI (reference sequence). V dropped 6 bases and J dropped 9; count of bases not matched to a gene: 12. This chain connects TRBV6-6 to TRBJ2-1; 9 positions match TRBD1. The sequencing sample was made of PBMCs or T cells enriched from blood (not recorded which). This clonotype originated in a woman aged 25 to 39 who had recovered from COVID-19. The CDR3 coding sequence is TGTGCCAGCAGCCGTACCCGGGACAGGGTGGGTGAGCAGTTCTTC. Protein: CASSRTRDRVGEQFF.